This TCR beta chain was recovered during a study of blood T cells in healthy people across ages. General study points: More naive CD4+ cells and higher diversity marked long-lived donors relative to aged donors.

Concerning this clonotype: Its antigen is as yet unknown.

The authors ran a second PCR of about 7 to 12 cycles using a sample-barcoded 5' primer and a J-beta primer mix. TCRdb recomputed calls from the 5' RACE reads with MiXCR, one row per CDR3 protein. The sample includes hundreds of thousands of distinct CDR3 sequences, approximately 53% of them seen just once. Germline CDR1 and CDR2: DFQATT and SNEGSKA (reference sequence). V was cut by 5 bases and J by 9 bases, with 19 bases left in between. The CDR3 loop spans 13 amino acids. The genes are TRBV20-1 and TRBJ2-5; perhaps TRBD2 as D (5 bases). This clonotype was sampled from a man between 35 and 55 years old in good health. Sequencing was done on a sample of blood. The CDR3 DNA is TGCAGTGCTTCCGACCTCGCCCCGGAGGCCCAGTACTTC. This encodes CSASDLAPEAQYF.